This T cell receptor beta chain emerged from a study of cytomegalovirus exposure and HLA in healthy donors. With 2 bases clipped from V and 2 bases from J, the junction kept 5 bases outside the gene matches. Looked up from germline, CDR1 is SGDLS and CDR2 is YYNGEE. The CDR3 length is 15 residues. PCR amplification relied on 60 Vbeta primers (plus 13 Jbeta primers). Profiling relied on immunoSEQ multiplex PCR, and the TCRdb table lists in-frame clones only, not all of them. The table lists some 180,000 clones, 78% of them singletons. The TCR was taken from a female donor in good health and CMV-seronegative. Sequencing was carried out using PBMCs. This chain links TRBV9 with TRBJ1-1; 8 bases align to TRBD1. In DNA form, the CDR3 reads TGTGCCAGCAGCGTGGGCAGGGGGCTTAACACTGAAGCTTTCTTT. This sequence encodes CASSVGRGLNTEAFF.